This entry is about one T cell receptor (beta chain). The repertoire was sequenced with immunoSEQ multiplex PCR; TCRdb's copy has only in-frame clones and lacks some. The sample yields some 7,800 clones, around 86% seen once. These data belong to a study of tumor T cells in aggressive B-cell lymphoma. The ends were cut back, 1 base at V and 7 bases at J, with 10 bases in the middle. The CDR3 extends over 13 amino acids. CDR1 LGHNA and CDR2 YSLEER come from the germline V gene. The specimen was tumor tissue. This TCR was recovered from an adult with diffuse large B cell lymphoma. This chain connects TRBV4-3 to TRBJ2-5; D possibly corresponds to TRBD2 (5 bases). The CDR3 DNA reads as TGCGCCAGCAGCCAAGCGGGGTGGGGGACCCAGTACTTC. It codes for CASSQAGWGTQYF.